The 16 T cell receptor beta chains listed next were all sequenced from one sample in a study of regulatory T cells in long-lasting Graves disease. Arm-PCR with iRepertoire HTBI primers amplified the CDR3 regions for these TCR beta libraries. TCRdb analysed the multiplex PCR reads with MiXCR anew, one entry per CDR3 protein. This sample has about 420,000 distinct CDR3 sequences, with 20% to 30% found just once. Time point meaning: persistent/refractory GD, antithyroid drugs over 5 years with positive TRAb. PBMC RNA served as the TCR library source. The specimen comprised peripheral blood mononuclear cells (PBMCs), sampled when the disease was refractory, from a patient treated with antithyroid drugs. The receptors were sampled from a female donor with Graves disease.

The V and J genes are TRBV6-2 or TRBV6-3 and TRBJ2-2; 8 nucleotides line up with TRBD2. This CDR3 has 16 residues. The J segment lost 1 base and the V segment lost 5 bases, leaving 6 bases of the junction unmatched. CDR1 MNHEY and CDR2 SVGEGT come from the germline V gene. This chain's CDR3 is CASSTLGRGNTGELFF. CDR3 coding DNA: TGTGCCAGCAGTACTCTCGGGAGGGGGAACACCGGGGAGCTGTTTTTT.

The J gene is TRBJ2-2, the V gene TRBV20-1; a possible D gene is TRBD2 (6 bases). Germline CDR1 and CDR2: DFQATT and SNEGSKA (reference sequence). Trimming left V 6 bases short and J 8 bases short, with 13 bases between. The CDR3 is 12 amino acids. The CDR3 DNA is TGCAGTGCCAGACTAGTTTCTGGGGAGCTGTTTTTT. Translating gives CSARLVSGELFF.

V gene TRBV19 combines with J gene TRBJ2-6; TRBD1 aligns across 9 bases. Germline CDR1 and CDR2: LNHDA and SQIVND (reference sequence). This CDR3 comprises 20 residues. V was clipped by 5 bases and J by 8 bases; unmatched bases: 22. The CDR3 loop reads CASSVSRDRDSSLGSNVLTF. DNA for the CDR3: TGTGCCAGTAGTGTCAGCCGGGACAGGGACTCTTCTCTGGGGTCCAACGTCCTGACTTTC.

This chain joins TRBV5-1 and TRBJ2-7, with 11 bases lining up with TRBD2. This CDR3 is built from 15 residues. Trimming cost V 2 bases and J 6 bases; bases outside gene matches: 7. Per the germline V gene, CDR1 is SGHRS and CDR2 is YFSETQ. Here the CDR3 reads CASSFTSGRGVEQYF. DNA of the CDR3: TGCGCCAGCAGCTTTACTAGCGGGAGAGGGGTCGAGCAGTACTTC.

This clonotype was counted between two and nine times. As DNA, the CDR3 is TGCAGTGCTAGAGATCGGCGGGAGGGTTCCGATACGCAGTATTTT. This sequence encodes CSARDRREGSDTQYF. The chain couples TRBV20-1 to TRBJ2-3; 9 positions agree with TRBD2. Looked up from germline, CDR1 is DFQATT and CDR2 is SNEGSKA (reference sequence). J was trimmed by 6 bases and V by 0 bases; bases with no gene match: 7. The CDR3 spans 15 residues.

Many counts were recorded for this clonotype. This chain uses TRBV18 with TRBJ1-5, with no clear D. CDR1 and CDR2 (germline): KGHSH, LQKENI. The length of the CDR3 is 14 residues. V dropped 6 bases and J dropped 6 bases, with 15 bases sitting between them. This CDR3 reads CASSPGISSQPQHF. The CDR3 coding sequence is TGTGCCAGCTCCCCGGGGATCTCGAGTCAGCCCCAGCATTTT.

This clonotype was observed at least ten times. The rearrangement uses TRBV12-3 or TRBV12-4 and TRBJ2-4, with TRBD2 matching over 8 bases. V lost 5 bases and J lost 6; bases outside the gene matches: 6. There are 14 residues in the CDR3. CDR3 DNA sequence: TGTGCCAGCAGTCGGGGCGGGGGGAGAAACATTCAGTACTTC. This sequence encodes CASSRGGGRNIQYF.

This clonotype turned up a few times. The chain couples TRBV6-1 to TRBJ1-1; 10 bases are shared with TRBD1. With V trimmed by 6 bases and J by 7 bases, 5 bases remained unmatched. Looked up from germline, CDR1 is MNHNS and CDR2 is SASEGT. The CDR3 runs to 13 residues. The CDR3 here is CASRETGGLEAFF. The CDR3 bases are TGTGCCAGCAGGGAGACAGGGGGCCTTGAAGCTTTCTTT.

The chain is built from TRBV7-3 and TRBJ2-1; 14 bases agree with TRBD2. There are 15 residues in the CDR3. The germline V gene has CDR1 SGHTA and CDR2 FQGTGA. Germline trimming cut 4 bases from V and 8 bases from J; bases unmatched to any gene: 4. The CDR3 is CASSSRLAGGDEQFF. As DNA, the CDR3 is TGTGCCAGCAGCTCCCGACTAGCGGGAGGGGATGAGCAGTTCTTC.

This chain uses TRBV25-1 with TRBJ2-7; D is perhaps TRBD1 (6 bases). Trimming removed 3 bases from V and 0 bases from J, with 9 bases in between. Germline values: CDR1 MGHDK, CDR2 SYGVNS. CDR3 size: 14 residues. The CDR3 coding sequence is TGTGCCAGCAGTGAGGGGACATCCTCCTACGAGCAGTACTTC. It encodes CASSEGTSSYEQYF.

Comment on this clonotype: This is likely an artifact of a read error, given a far larger clone one base away. The rearrangement uses TRBV2 and TRBJ1-1; D perhaps matches TRBD1 (5 bases). The germline CDR1 and CDR2 sequences are SNHLY and FYNNEI. This CDR3 contains 13 residues. Written as DNA, the CDR3 is TGTTCCAGCACCCGTTTGGGGGGCACTGAAGCTTTCTTT. Its protein product is CSSTRLGGTEAFF.

The chain couples TRBV6-1 to TRBJ2-7; D call uncertain. This CDR3 spans 14 amino acids. Trimming shortened V by 7 bases and J by 2 bases, and 15 bases separated the two germline ends. Germline V CDR1 and CDR2: MNHNS, SASEGT. Here the CDR3 DNA reads TGTGCCAGCACCTACACGGCCATGGCCTACGAGCAGTACTTC. Translation: CASTYTAMAYEQYF.

In its sample, this clonotype was seen many times. This rearrangement joins TRBV18 to TRBJ2-5; D call uncertain. The CDR3 loop spans 13 amino acids. Germline CDR1 is KGHSH and CDR2 is LQKENI. V lost 6 bases, J lost 5 bases, and 13 bases lay in between. CDR3 residues: CASSDRGAETQYF. Written as DNA, the CDR3 is TGTGCCAGCTCCGACCGAGGCGCGGAGACCCAGTACTTC.

V usage is TRBV28 and J usage is TRBJ2-7; the D gene is possibly TRBD2 (6 bases). V lost 5 bases and J lost 0, with 11 bases in between. Germline V gene data show CDR1 as MDHEN and CDR2 as SYDVKM. The CDR3 totals 14 residues. CDR3 sequence reads: CASSPRGISYEQYF. The CDR3 DNA is TGTGCCAGCAGTCCTCGGGGGATCTCCTACGAGCAGTACTTC.

The rearrangement joins TRBV28 to TRBJ2-4; 8 bases align to TRBD2. From germline, CDR1 is MDHEN and CDR2 SYDVKM. Losses at the gene ends were 5 bases for V and 1 base for J; bases not matched to a gene: 4. The CDR3 runs to 15 residues. In nucleotides, the CDR3 is TGTGCCAGCAGTCGGGGGGGGGGGGCCAAAAACATTCAGTACTTC. As protein: CASSRGGGAKNIQYF.

The table lists this clonotype with a few counts. The V gene is TRBV28, the J gene TRBJ2-1; a possible D gene is TRBD1 (6 bases). This CDR3 has 14 residues. The germline V gene has CDR1 MDHEN and CDR2 SYDVKM. With 5 bases removed from V and 7 bases from J, the gap between germline ends came to 15 bases. For the CDR3, the DNA is TGTGCCAGCAGTGTCCGGGACACCGTTAATGAGCAGTTCTTC. Translated: CASSVRDTVNEQFF.